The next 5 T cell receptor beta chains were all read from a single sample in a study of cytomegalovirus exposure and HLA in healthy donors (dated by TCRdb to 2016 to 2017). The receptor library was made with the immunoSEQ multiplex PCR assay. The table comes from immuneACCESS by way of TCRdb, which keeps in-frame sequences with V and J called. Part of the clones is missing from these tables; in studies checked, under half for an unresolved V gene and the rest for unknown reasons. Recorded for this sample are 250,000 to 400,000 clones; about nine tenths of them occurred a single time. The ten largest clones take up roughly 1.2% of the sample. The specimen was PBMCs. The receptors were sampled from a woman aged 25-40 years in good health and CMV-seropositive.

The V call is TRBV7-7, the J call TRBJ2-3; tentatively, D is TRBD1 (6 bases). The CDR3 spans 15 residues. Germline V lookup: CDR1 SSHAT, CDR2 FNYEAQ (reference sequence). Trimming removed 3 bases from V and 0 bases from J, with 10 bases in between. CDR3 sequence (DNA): TGTGCCAGCAGCTTGGACAGTTTCAGCACAGATACGCAGTATTTT. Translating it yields CASSLDSFSTDTQYF.

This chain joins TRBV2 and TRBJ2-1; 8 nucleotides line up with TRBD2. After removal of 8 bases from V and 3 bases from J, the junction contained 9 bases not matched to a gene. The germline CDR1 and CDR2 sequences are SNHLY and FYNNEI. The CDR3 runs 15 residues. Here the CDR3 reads CASGVTSADYNEQFF. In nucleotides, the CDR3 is TGTGCCAGCGGGGTGACTAGCGCCGACTACAATGAGCAGTTCTTC.

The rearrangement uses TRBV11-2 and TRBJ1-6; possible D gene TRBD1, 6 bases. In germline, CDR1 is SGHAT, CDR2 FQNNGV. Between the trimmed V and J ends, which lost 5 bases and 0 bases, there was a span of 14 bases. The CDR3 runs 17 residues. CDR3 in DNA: TGTGCCAGCAGCCTGGGTAGGGGGAGCTCCTATAATTCACCCCTCCACTTT. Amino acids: CASSLGRGSSYNSPLHF.

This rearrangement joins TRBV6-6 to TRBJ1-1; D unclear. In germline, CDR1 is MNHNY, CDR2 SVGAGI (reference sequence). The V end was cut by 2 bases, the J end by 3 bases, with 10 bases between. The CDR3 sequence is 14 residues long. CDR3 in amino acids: CASSYADGDTEAFF. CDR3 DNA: TGTGCCAGCAGTTACGCAGATGGGGACACTGAAGCTTTCTTT.

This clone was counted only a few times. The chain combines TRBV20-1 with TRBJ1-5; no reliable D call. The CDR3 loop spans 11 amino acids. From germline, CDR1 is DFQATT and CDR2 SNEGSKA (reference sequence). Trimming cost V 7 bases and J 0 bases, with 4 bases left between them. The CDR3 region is CSGGSNQPQHF. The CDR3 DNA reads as TGCAGTGGCGGTAGCAATCAGCCCCAGCATTTT.